This T cell receptor beta chain comes out of a study of blood T cell repertoires in COVID-19. Background on the study: Italy, Spain and the United States were the sources of the convalescent and acute COVID-19 samples. Nucleic acid was either cDNA or gDNA, and it came from T cells, B-cell-depleted T cells, or PBMCs.

In the original processing: Counts of nucleated cells, estimated from reference gene primer amplification, were obtained. This table comes from immunoSEQ multiplex PCR, and its TCRdb copy is limited to in-frame clones, with some not included. The V and J calls and the clone size are those of that table, but D and trimming were determined from the DNA. This table holds around 250,000 clones, around 90% found once. The length of the CDR3 is 14 residues. Looked up from germline, CDR1 is MNHEY and CDR2 is SVGEGT. V lost 5 bases to trimming and J lost 8 bases, with 16 bases between them. This TCR was sampled from a woman in her fifties or sixties with COVID-19, enrolled during active disease. The chain is built from TRBV6-2 or TRBV6-3 and TRBJ2-1, with a tentative D call TRBD2 (6 bases). Sequencing was done on a sample of peripheral blood. The CDR3 region is CASSPRDSGHEQFF. CDR3 DNA sequence: TGTGCCAGCAGTCCCCGGGACTCAGGCCATGAGCAGTTCTTC.